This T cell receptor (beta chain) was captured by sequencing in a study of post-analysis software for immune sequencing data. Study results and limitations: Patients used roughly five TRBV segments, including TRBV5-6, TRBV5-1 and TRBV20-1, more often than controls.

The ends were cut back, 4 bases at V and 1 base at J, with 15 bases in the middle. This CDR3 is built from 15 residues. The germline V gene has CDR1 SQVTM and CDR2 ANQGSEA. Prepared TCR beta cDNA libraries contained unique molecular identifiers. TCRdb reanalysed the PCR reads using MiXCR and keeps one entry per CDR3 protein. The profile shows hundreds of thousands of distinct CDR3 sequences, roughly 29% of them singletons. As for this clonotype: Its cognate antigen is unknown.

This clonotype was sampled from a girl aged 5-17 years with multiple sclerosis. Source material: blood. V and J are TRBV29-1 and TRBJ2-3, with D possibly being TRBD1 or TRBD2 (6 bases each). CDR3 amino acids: CSVVWGRDGTDTQYF. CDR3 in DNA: TGCAGCGTTGTATGGGGGCGGGACGGCACAGATACGCAGTATTTT.